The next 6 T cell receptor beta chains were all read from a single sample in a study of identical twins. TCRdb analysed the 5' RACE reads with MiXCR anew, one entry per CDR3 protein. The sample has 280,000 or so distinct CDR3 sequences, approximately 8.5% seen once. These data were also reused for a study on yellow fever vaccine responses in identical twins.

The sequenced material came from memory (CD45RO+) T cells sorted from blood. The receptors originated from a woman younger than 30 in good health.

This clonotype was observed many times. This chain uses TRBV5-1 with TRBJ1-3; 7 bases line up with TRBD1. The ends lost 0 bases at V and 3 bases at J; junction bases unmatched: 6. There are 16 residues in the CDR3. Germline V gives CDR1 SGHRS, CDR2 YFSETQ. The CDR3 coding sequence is TGCGCCAGCAGCTTGGACAGGGGTAATAGTGGAAACACCATATATTTT. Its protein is CASSLDRGNSGNTIYF.

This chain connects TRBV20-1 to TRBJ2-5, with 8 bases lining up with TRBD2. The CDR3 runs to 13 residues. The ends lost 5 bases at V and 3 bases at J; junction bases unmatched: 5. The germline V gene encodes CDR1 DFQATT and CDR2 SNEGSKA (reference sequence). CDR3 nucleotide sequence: TGCAGTGCTCCTCGGGGGGGGGAAGAGACCCAGTACTTC. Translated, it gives CSAPRGGEETQYF.

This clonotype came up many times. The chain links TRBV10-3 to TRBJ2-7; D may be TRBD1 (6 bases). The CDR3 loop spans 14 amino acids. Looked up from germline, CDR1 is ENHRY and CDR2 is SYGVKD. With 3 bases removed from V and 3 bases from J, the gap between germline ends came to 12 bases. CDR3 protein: CAISDTGTNYEQYF. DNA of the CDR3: TGTGCCATCAGTGATACAGGGACCAACTACGAGCAGTACTTC.

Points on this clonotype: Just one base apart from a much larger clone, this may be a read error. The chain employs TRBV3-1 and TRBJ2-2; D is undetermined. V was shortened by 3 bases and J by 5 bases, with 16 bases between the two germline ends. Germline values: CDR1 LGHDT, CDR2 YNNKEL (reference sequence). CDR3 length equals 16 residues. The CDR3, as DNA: TGTGCCAGCAGCCATTTCAGGTGGCGATTGACCGGGGAGCTGTTTTTT. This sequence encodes CASSHFRWRLTGELFF.

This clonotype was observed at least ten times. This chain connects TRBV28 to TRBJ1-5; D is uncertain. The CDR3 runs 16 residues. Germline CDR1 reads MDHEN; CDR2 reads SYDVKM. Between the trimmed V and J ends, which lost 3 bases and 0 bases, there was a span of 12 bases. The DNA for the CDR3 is TGTGCCAGCAGTTTGAATAGCAGGATTAGCAATCAGCCCCAGCATTTT. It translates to CASSLNSRISNQPQHF.

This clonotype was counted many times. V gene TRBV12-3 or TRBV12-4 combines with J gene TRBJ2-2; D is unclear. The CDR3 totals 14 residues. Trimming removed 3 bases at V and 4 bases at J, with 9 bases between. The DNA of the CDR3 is TGTGCCAGCAGTTTTAGGTCCGGCACCGGGGAGCTGTTTTTT. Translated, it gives CASSFRSGTGELFF.